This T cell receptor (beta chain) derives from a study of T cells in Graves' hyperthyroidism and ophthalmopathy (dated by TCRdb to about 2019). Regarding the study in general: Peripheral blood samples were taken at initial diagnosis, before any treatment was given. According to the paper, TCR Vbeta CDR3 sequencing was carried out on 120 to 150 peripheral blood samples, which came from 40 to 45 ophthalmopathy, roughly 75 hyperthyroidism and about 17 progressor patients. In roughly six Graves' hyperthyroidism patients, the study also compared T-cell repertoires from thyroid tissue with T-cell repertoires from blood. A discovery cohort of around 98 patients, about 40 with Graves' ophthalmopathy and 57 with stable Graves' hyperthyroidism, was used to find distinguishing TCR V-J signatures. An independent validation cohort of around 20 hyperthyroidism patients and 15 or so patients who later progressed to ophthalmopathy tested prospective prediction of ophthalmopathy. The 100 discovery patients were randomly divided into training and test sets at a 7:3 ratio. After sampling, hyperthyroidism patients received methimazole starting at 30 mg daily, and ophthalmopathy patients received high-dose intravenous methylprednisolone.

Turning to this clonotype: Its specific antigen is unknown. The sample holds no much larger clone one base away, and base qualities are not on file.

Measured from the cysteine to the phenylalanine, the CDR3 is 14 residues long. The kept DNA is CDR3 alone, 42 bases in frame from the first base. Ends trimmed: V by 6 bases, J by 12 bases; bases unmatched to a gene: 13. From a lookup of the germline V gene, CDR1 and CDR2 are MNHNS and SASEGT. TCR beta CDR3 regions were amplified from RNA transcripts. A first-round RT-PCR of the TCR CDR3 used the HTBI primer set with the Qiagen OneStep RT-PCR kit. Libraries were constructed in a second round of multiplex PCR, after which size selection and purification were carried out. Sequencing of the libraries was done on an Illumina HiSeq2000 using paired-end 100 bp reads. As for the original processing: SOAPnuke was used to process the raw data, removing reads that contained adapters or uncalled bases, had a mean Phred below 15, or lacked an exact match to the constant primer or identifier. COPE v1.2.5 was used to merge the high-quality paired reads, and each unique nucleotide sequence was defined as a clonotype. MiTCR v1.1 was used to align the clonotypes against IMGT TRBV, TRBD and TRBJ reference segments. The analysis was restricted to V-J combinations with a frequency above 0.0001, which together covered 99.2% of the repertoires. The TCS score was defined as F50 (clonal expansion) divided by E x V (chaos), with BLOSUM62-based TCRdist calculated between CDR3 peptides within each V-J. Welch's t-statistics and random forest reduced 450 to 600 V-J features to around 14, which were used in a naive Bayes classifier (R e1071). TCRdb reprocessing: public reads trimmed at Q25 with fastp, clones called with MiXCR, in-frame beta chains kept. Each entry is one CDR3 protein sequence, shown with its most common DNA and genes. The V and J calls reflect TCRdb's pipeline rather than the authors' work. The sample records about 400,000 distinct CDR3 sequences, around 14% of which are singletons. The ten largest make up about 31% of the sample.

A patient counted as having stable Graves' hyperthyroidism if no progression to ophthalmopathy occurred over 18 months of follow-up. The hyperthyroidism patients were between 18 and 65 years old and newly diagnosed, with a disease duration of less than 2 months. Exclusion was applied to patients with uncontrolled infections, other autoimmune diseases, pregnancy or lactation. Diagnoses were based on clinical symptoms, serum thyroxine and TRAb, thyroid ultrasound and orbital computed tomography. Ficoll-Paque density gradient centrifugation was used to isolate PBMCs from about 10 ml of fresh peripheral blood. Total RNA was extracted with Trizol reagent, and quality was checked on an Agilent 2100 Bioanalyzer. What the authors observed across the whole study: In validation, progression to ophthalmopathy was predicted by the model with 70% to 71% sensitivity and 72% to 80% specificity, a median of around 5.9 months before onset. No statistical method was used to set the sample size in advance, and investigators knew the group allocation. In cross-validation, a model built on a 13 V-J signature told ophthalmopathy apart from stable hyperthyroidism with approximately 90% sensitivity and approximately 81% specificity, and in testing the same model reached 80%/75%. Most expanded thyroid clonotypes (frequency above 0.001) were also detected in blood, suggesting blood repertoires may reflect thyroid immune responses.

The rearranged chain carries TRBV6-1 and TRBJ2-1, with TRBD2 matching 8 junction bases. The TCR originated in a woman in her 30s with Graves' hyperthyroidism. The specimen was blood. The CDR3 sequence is CASSRSSGTRGQFF. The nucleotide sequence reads TGTGCCAGCAGCCGAAGCTCCGGGACTAGAGGGCAGTTCTTC.